The entry below describes one TCR beta chain. In the original analysis: Reference gene primer amplification in the assay estimated nucleated cell counts. Clones were sequenced by immunoSEQ multiplex PCR, and TCRdb holds only the in-frame ones, with some missing. V and J calls and clone size are as listed in that table; D and trimming were resolved from the DNA. The profile covers under 150,000 clones, with approximately 88% appearing a single time and more than 25% taken by the ten largest. The data were taken from a study of blood T cell repertoires in COVID-19. Whole-study context: COVID-19 samples, acute and convalescent, were from the United States, Italy and Spain. PBMCs, B-cell-depleted T cells, or T cells provided the cDNA or gDNA that made up the material.

The germline gives CDR1 MDHEN, CDR2 SYDVKM. J lost 0 bases, V lost 5 bases, and 6 bases had no gene match. The CDR3 loop spans 15 amino acids. The sequence was collected from a human donor in a cohort sampled during active COVID-19. Specimen: peripheral blood. The chain is built from TRBV28 and TRBJ1-1; 7 bases fit TRBD1. As DNA, the CDR3 is TGTGCCAGCAGTACTCCGGACAGGATGAACACTGAAGCTTTCTTT. It translates to CASSTPDRMNTEAFF.